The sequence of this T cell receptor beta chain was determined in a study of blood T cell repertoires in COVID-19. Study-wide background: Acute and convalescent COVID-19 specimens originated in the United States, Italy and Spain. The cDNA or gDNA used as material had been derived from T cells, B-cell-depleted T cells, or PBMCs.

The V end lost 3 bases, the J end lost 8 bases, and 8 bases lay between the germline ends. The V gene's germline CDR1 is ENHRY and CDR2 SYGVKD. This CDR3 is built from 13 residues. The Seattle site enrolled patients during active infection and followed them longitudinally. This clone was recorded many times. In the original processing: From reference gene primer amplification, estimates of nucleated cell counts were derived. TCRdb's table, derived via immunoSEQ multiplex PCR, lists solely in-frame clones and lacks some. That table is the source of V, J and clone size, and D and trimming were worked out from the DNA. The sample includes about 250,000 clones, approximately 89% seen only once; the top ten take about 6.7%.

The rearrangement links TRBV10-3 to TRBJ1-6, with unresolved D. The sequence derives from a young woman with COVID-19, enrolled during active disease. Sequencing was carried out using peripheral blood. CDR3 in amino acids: CAISDGRDSPLHF. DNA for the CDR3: TGTGCCATCAGTGACGGGAGGGATTCACCCCTCCACTTT.